The next 18 T cell receptor beta chains were all read from a single sample in a study of T cell repertoires in cytomegalovirus infection. MiXCR, run by TCRdb on the reads, gives a single entry per CDR3 protein. Seen here are about 400,000 distinct CDR3 sequences, about 32% observed once, and the top ten hold 13%. Their cognate antigens are unknown. Here the sequenced sample was cultured PBMCs, taken from culture after CMV antigen stimulation. Source of these receptors: a human donor in good health (CMV status not recorded). Some clones in this sample may be carry-over from other donors' samples.

This chain links TRBV28 with TRBJ1-5; TRBD1 agrees at 10 bases. There are 16 residues in the CDR3. Germline CDR1 is MDHEN and CDR2 is SYDVKM. V lost 10 bases to trimming and J lost 2 bases; unmatched junction nucleotides: 11. This CDR3 is CATLDRGRIGNQPQHF. The CDR3, as DNA: TGTGCCACCTTAGACAGGGGGCGCATAGGCAATCAGCCCCAGCATTTT.

A few counts support this clonotype. V gene TRBV28 combines with J gene TRBJ2-7; 13 positions agree with TRBD2. V gave up 5 bases and J gave up 6 bases; unmatched junction bases: 7. Per the germline V gene, CDR1 is MDHEN and CDR2 is SYDVKM. This CDR3 has 15 residues. The CDR3 bases are TGTGCCAGCAGTGCGCCGGGACTAGCGGGATTCGAGCAGTACTTC. Its protein is CASSAPGLAGFEQYF.

V gene TRBV7-2 combines with J gene TRBJ1-3, with D uncertain. The germline gives CDR1 SGHTA, CDR2 FQGNSA. Trimming pared 7 bases from V and 10 bases from J, leaving 17 bases between. The CDR3 length is 13 residues. CDR3 bases: TGTGCCAGCAAAGAATACGTAGGGAGGACCATATATTTT. It translates to CASKEYVGRTIYF.

This clonotype has only a few counts. The V gene is TRBV3-1, the J gene TRBJ1-1; 7 bases map to TRBD1. The CDR3 runs 14 residues. Looked up from germline, CDR1 is LGHDT and CDR2 is YNNKEL (reference sequence). V lost 5 bases and J lost 3; bases outside the gene matches: 6. The CDR3 loop reads CASSSRDSHTEAFF. DNA for the CDR3: TGTGCCAGCAGCTCCCGGGACAGCCACACTGAAGCTTTCTTT.

The V gene is TRBV6-2 or TRBV6-3, the J gene TRBJ2-1; D might be TRBD1 or TRBD2, each matching 5 bases. This CDR3 is built from 15 residues. Trimming left V 3 bases short and J 8 bases short, with 17 bases between. Per germline, CDR1 MNHEY and CDR2 SVGEGT. The CDR3 nucleotides are TGTGCCAGCAGTTATCCCGAGTCGGGGCTCCATGAGCAGTTCTTC. This sequence encodes CASSYPESGLHEQFF.

The V and J genes are TRBV7-3 and TRBJ1-4, with a possible D match to TRBD1 (6 bases). The CDR3 has 13 amino acids. Trimming removed 2 bases at V and 8 bases at J, with 9 bases between. Germline V gives CDR1 SGHTA, CDR2 FQGTGA. The DNA for the CDR3 is TGTGCCAGCAGCTTAGTGGACAGCGAAAAACTGTTTTTT. Its protein is CASSLVDSEKLFF. The whole variable domain, filled in from reference TRBV7-3 and TRBJ1-4, reads GAGVSQTPSNKVTEKGKYVELRCDPISGHTALYWYRQSLGQGPEFLIYFQGTGAADDSGLPNDRFFAVRPEGSVSTLKIQRTERGDSAVYLCASSLVDSEKLFFGSGTQLSVL.

The rearrangement uses TRBV29-1 and TRBJ2-5, with 7 bases fitting TRBD2. The germline CDR1 and CDR2 sequences are SQVTM and ANQGSEA. With 5 bases clipped from V and 5 bases from J, the junction kept 8 bases outside the gene matches. The CDR3 totals 13 residues. The CDR3 DNA follows: TGCAGCGTTAATCGGGGGGTTGGGGAGACCCAGTACTTC. This gives the protein CSVNRGVGETQYF.

This clonotype came up a few times. The DNA of the CDR3 is TGTGCCAGCAGCCCCCCCGGGACTAGCGGAACCTACGAGCAGTACTTC. Translating it yields CASSPPGTSGTYEQYF. The chain couples TRBV7-9 to TRBJ2-7; 11 nucleotides match TRBD2. Germline-derived CDR1 and CDR2 are SEHNR and FQNEAQ (reference sequence). This CDR3 contains 16 residues. The ends lost 5 bases at V and 2 bases at J; junction bases unmatched: 8.

This clonotype appeared many times. CDR3: CASRGSGANVLTF. CDR3 DNA sequence: TGTGCCAGCAGGGGCTCTGGGGCCAACGTCCTGACTTTC. J is TRBJ2-6 and V is TRBV6-6; D remains ambiguous. The germline V and J ends were trimmed by 6 bases and 0 bases, with 3 bases remaining between them. The CDR3 is 13 amino acids. Germline lookup yields CDR1 MNHNY and CDR2 SVGAGI (reference sequence).

The CDR3 DNA reads TGTGCCAGTAGTATGCGTGTTGGGATATCCCCTGAAAAACTGTTTTTT. Translated, it gives CASSMRVGISPEKLFF. The chain couples TRBV19 to TRBJ1-4, with no clear D. Germline assignment: CDR1 LNHDA and CDR2 SQIVND (reference sequence). Trimming shortened V by 3 bases and J by 7 bases, and 18 bases separated the two germline ends. There are 16 residues in the CDR3.

This clonotype has a handful of counts. The rearrangement joins TRBV4-1 to TRBJ2-2; TRBD2 agrees at 10 bases. The germline gives CDR1 MGHRA, CDR2 YSYEKL. This CDR3 has 16 amino acids. Losses at the gene ends were 4 bases for V and 0 bases for J; bases not matched to a gene: 2. For the CDR3, the DNA is TGCGCCAGCAGCCTGGGGACTAGCGCGAACACCGGGGAGCTGTTTTTT. Its protein is CASSLGTSANTGELFF.

This clonotype was seen more than once but under ten times. The V gene is TRBV12-3 or TRBV12-4, the J gene TRBJ1-1, with 7 bases lining up with TRBD1. Trimming took 5 bases from V and 8 from J; bases not matched to a gene: 11. The length of the CDR3 is 14 residues. The CDR3 here is CASSPRRQGREAFF. Here the CDR3 DNA reads TGTGCCAGCAGTCCCCGTAGACAGGGACGGGAAGCTTTCTTT.

This clonotype was found many times. V and J are TRBV7-2 and TRBJ2-3; TRBD2 matches at 7 bases. The CDR3 has 15 residues. Trimming cost V 8 bases and J 2 bases; bases outside gene matches: 10. Germline V gene lookup returns CDR1 SGHTA and CDR2 FQGNSA. CDR3 coding DNA: TGTGCCAGCCCCAACGGGCGGGAGCTCACAGATACGCAGTATTTT. Translation: CASPNGRELTDTQYF.

A remark on this clonotype: A much bigger clone sits one base away, suggesting this may be a read error. No conserved phenylalanine or tryptophan ends this CDR3, so it is likely a read error. The V and J genes are TRBV7-2 and TRBJ2-1; 8 nucleotides line up with TRBD2. V shed 5 bases, J shed 8 bases, and the junction held 14 bases outside the gene matches. The CDR3 has 16 residues. The germline V gene encodes CDR1 SGHTA and CDR2 FQGNSA. CDR3 protein: CASSPAGTGGHHEQFS. Here the CDR3 DNA reads TGTGCCAGCAGCCCTGCCGGGACGGGAGGGCACCATGAGCAGTTCTCC.

The V and J genes are TRBV28 and TRBJ2-7, with 10 positions matching TRBD1. The germline CDR1 and CDR2 sequences are MDHEN and SYDVKM. Trimming removed 4 bases from V and 2 bases from J; junction bases left unmatched: 2. This CDR3 contains 14 residues. CDR3 region: CASSSGTGAYEQYF. CDR3 nucleotides: TGTGCCAGCAGTTCCGGGACAGGGGCCTACGAGCAGTACTTC.

There are a few counts of this clonotype. The gene calls are TRBV28 and TRBJ2-7; 8 nucleotides align to TRBD2. Germline CDR1 is MDHEN and CDR2 is SYDVKM. The CDR3 sequence is 13 residues long. V shed 8 bases and J 3 bases; nucleotides not matched to a gene: 6. The DNA for the CDR3 is TGTGCCAGCGGTAATAGCGGGATCTACGAGCAGTACTTC. This encodes CASGNSGIYEQYF.

The chain recombines TRBV12-5 with TRBJ1-1; D perhaps matches TRBD1 (5 bases). This CDR3 is 12 amino acids long. With 2 bases removed from V and 10 bases from J, the gap between germline ends came to 11 bases. From germline, CDR1 is LGHNT and CDR2 FRNRAP. CDR3: CASGLSGGAAFF. The CDR3 DNA reads TGTGCTAGTGGTTTGTCCGGGGGAGCAGCTTTCTTT.

The rearrangement links TRBV6-6 to TRBJ2-1; the D is unclear. The length of the CDR3 is 17 residues. Germline CDR1 and CDR2: MNHNY and SVGAGI (reference sequence). Between the trimmed V and J ends, which lost 7 bases and 7 bases, there was a span of 26 bases. The CDR3 loop reads CASNNPLVMAELNEQFF. CDR3 nucleotides: TGTGCCAGCAACAACCCCTTGGTGATGGCGGAACTGAATGAGCAGTTCTTC.